One sample yielded the 12 T cell receptor beta chains listed below, sequenced in a study of cytomegalovirus exposure and HLA in healthy donors. PCR was performed using 60 Vbeta and 13 Jbeta primers. Assay: immunoSEQ multiplex PCR; the TCRdb copy retains only in-frame clones and omits some. This sample has approximately 150,000 clones, with about three quarters found just once. Sequencing was performed on PBMCs. The receptors stem from a woman in her 30s in good health and CMV-seronegative.

The rearrangement uses TRBV7-8 and TRBJ2-1; possibly TRBD1 for D (6 bases). CDR3 size: 14 residues. Trimming pared 4 bases from V and 9 bases from J, leaving 16 bases between. The germline V gene encodes CDR1 SGHVS and CDR2 FQNEAQ. The DNA for the CDR3 is TGTGCCAGCAGCTCCCCGGGACAAGTTGGTGAGCAGTTCTTC. Protein: CASSSPGQVGEQFF.

There are a few counts of this clone. The chain couples TRBV4-3 to TRBJ2-7; TRBD1 is a possible D gene (6 bases). This CDR3 spans 15 amino acids. Germline assignment: CDR1 LGHNA and CDR2 YSLEER. The V and J ends lost 1 base and 1 base respectively, with 11 bases between them. The CDR3 here is CASSQVTGHSYEQYF. The CDR3 DNA is TGCGCCAGCAGCCAAGTGACGGGACATTCCTACGAGCAGTACTTC.

The gene calls are TRBV7-3 and TRBJ1-1; D is ambiguous. The CDR3 contains 13 residues. CDR1 SGHTA and CDR2 FQGTGA come from the germline V gene. V dropped 2 bases and J dropped 1 base, with 5 bases sitting between them. The CDR3 DNA reads as TGTGCCAGCAGCTTAGCGCAGAACACTGAAGCTTTCTTT. This encodes CASSLAQNTEAFF.

The V and J genes are TRBV4-3 and TRBJ2-1; tentative D call: TRBD2 (6 bases). This CDR3 region has 13 residues. The ends were cut back, 3 bases at V and 8 bases at J, with 11 bases in the middle. Germline CDR1 is LGHNA and CDR2 is YSLEER. The CDR3 sequence is CASSQTSWDEQFF. The CDR3 DNA reads TGCGCCAGCAGCCAGACTAGTTGGGATGAGCAGTTCTTC.

This clone was found once. This chain joins TRBV10-3 and TRBJ2-1; 7 bases are a match to TRBD2. Germline CDR1 reads ENHRY; CDR2 reads SYGVKD. Unmatched junction bases numbered 8, after V lost 4 bases and J lost 8 bases. The length of the CDR3 is 14 residues. CDR3 DNA sequence: TGTGCCATCAGTGTGGGACTACTAGTGGATGAGCAGTTCTTC. Translating it yields CAISVGLLVDEQFF.

The gene calls are TRBV19 and TRBJ2-7, with 10 bases aligning to TRBD1. Germline assignment: CDR1 LNHDA and CDR2 SQIVND (reference sequence). The CDR3 has 14 residues. V was pared by 4 bases and J by 3 bases, with 3 bases of the junction left unmatched. CDR3 loop: CASSRQGADYEQYF. Here the CDR3 DNA reads TGTGCCAGTAGTAGACAGGGGGCGGACTACGAGCAGTACTTC. Variable domain in full (rest from reference TRBV19 and TRBJ2-7): DGGITQSPKYLFRKEGQNVTLSCEQNLNHDAMYWYRQDPGQGLRLIYYSQIVNDFQKGDIAEGYSVSREKKESFPLTVTSAQKNPTAFYLCASSRQGADYEQYFGPGTRLTVT.

V and J are TRBV30 and TRBJ2-3; D might be TRBD1 (6 bases). From germline, CDR1 is GTSNPN and CDR2 SVGIG (reference sequence). The CDR3 is 12 residues long. The V gene lost 6 bases and the J gene lost 4 bases, with 11 bases spanning the gap. CDR3 sequence reads: CACGTSSDTQYF. In nucleotides, the CDR3 is TGTGCCTGCGGGACATCGTCAGATACGCAGTATTTT.

This chain links TRBV5-4 with TRBJ2-5; 7 positions agree with TRBD2. J gave up 1 base and V 6 bases, and 9 bases lay outside the gene matches. The V gene's germline CDR1 is SGHNT and CDR2 YYREEE (reference sequence). The CDR3 sequence is 15 residues long. DNA for the CDR3: TGTGCCAGCACCAGGACTAGTTCTTTCCAAGAGACCCAGTACTTC. This encodes CASTRTSSFQETQYF.

This chain joins TRBV5-1 and TRBJ2-1; 10 bases fit TRBD1. The CDR3 runs 16 residues. Germline CDR1 SGHRS, CDR2 YFSETQ. After removal of 0 bases from V and 2 bases from J, the junction contained 2 bases not matched to a gene. The CDR3 loop is CASSLGGQGTYNEQFF. In nucleotides, the CDR3 is TGCGCCAGCAGCTTGGGGGGACAGGGGACCTACAATGAGCAGTTCTTC. Full variable domain (remainder filled in from reference TRBV5-1 and TRBJ2-1): KAGVTQTPRYLIKTRGQQVTLSCSPISGHRSVSWYQQTPGQGLQFLFEYFSETQRNKGNFPGRFSGRQFSNSRSEMNVSTLELGDSALYLCASSLGGQGTYNEQFFGPGTRLTVL.

This sequence joins TRBV10-3 and TRBJ1-1; 8 nucleotides align to TRBD1. Germline CDR1 and CDR2: ENHRY and SYGVKD. The ends lost 2 bases at V and 2 bases at J; junction bases unmatched: 7. There are 16 residues in the CDR3. The CDR3 DNA sequence: TGTGCCATCAGTGAGCTCCCGGGACAGGTTAACACTGAAGCTTTCTTT. This encodes CAISELPGQVNTEAFF.

Turning to this clone: An end of the junction differs from the germline gene, which may be a read error. Additional DNA sequences in this sample encode the identical CDR3. The J gene is TRBJ1-2, the V gene TRBV11-2, with TRBD1 identical over 7 bases. The germline V gene encodes CDR1 SGHAT and CDR2 FQNNGV. The CDR3 length is 13 residues. In DNA, the CDR3 is TGTGCCAGCAGCCCCGGGACAGTCTATGGTTACACCTTC. Protein sequence: CASSPGTVYGYTF. Variable domain in full (rest from reference TRBV11-2 and TRBJ1-2): EAGVAQSPRYKIIEKRQSVAFWCNPISGHATLYWYQQILGQGPKLLIQFQNNGVVDDSQLPKDRFSAERLKGVDSTLKIQPAKLEDSAVYLCASSPGTVYGYTFGSGTRLTVV.

In this sample, this clone turned up a few times. This chain links TRBV7-2 with TRBJ2-7, with D hard to call. CDR3 length: 13 residues. V lost 0 bases and J lost 2, with 5 bases in between. Per germline, CDR1 SGHTA and CDR2 FQGNSA. In nucleotides, the CDR3 is TGTGCCAGCAGCTTAGCCGTCCCCTACGAGCAGTACTTC. The encoded protein is CASSLAVPYEQYF.